This T cell receptor (beta chain) was recorded in a study of breast tumors, draining lymph nodes, adjacent tissues. Whole-study findings and limits: Data fit most tumor T cells coming from lymph node, expanding in tumor. Tumor TCR diversity was below lymph nodes but above nontumor tissue. Compared with basal-like, luminal-like tumors shared significantly more repertoire with nontumor tissue.

MiXCR was run by TCRdb on the multiplex PCR reads, yielding one entry per CDR3 protein. The sample has approximately 52,000 distinct CDR3 sequences; under 55% are singletons. Concerning this clonotype itself: Its antigen is still unknown.

This TCR was sampled from a female donor with breast cancer. Some clones in this sample may be carry-over from other donors' samples. The sequenced sample was breast tumor tissue.

CDR3 residues: CSVRPRSYNEQFF. The CDR3 DNA follows: TGCAGCGTTCGGCCTCGCTCCTACAATGAGCAGTTCTTC. The rearrangement joins TRBV29-1 to TRBJ2-1, with unresolved D. Between the trimmed V and J ends, which lost 5 bases and 0 bases, there was a span of 8 bases. The V gene's germline CDR1 is SQVTM and CDR2 ANQGSEA. This CDR3 is 13 amino acids long.